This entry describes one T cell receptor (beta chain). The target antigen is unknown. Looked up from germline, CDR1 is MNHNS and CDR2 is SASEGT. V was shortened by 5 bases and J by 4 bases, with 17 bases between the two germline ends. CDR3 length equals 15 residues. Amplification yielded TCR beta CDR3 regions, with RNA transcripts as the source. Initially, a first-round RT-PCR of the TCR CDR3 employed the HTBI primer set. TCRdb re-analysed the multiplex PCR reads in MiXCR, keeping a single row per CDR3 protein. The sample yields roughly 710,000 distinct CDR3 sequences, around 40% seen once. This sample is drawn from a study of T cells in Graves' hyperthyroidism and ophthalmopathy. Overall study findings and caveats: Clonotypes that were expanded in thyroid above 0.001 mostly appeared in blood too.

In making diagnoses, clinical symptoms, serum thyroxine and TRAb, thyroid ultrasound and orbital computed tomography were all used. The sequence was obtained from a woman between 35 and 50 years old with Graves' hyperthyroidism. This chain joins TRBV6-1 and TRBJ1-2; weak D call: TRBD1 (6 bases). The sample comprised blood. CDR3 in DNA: TGTGCCAGCAGTTACTCTCAACAGGGCGCCTATGGCTACACCTTC. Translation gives CASSYSQQGAYGYTF.